These 17 T cell receptor beta chains came from one sample sequenced in a study of T cells expressing NK-cell markers (TCRdb year 2020). The library was prepared using 5' RACE. TCRdb names Illumina HiSeq 2000 as the instrument used. Each CDR3 protein sequence appears as one entry after TCRdb reprocessed the reads, and no DNA is included. The sample table includes about 380,000 distinct CDR3 sequences. The biggest ten clones account for about 5.2% of the sample. Sequencing input: blood T cells: a sorted CD56 or NKG2C T cell subset, CD4+ or CD8+ T cells, or bulk PBMC T cells (not recorded which). The receptors originated from a man aged 18 to 69 in good health.

The rearrangement joins TRBV6-1 to TRBJ2-6. The germline V gene has CDR1 MNHNS and CDR2 SASEGT. The CDR3 covers 16 residues. CDR3 loop: CASSDFMGSGANVLTF.

The genes are TRBV5-1 and TRBJ1-4; as DNA is missing, the TRBD1 call by TCRdb cannot be tested. Germline V CDR1 and CDR2: SGHRS, YFSETQ. This CDR3 is 15 amino acids long. The CDR3: CASSLDPGMGEKLFF. Combining the CDR3 with reference TRBV5-1 and TRBJ1-4 gives the whole variable domain KAGVTQTPRYLIKTRGQQVTLSCSPISGHRSVSWYQQTPGQGLQFLFEYFSETQRNKGNFPGRFSGRQFSNSRSEMNVSTLELGDSALYLCASSLDPGMGEKLFFGSGTQLSVL.

This chain uses TRBV12-5 with TRBJ2-7. Germline V gene lookup returns CDR1 LGHNT and CDR2 FRNRAP. This CDR3 comprises 13 residues. This CDR3 reads CASGTDSSYEQYF. Together with reference TRBV12-5 and TRBJ2-7, the CDR3 gives the full variable domain: DARVTQTPRHKVTEMGQEVTMRCQPILGHNTVFWYRQTMMQGLELLAYFRNRAPLDDSGMPKDRFSAEMPDATLATLKIQPSEPRDSAVYFCASGTDSSYEQYFGPGTRLTVT.

J is TRBJ1-2 and V is TRBV5-1. This CDR3 has 15 residues. Per germline, CDR1 SGHRS and CDR2 YFSETQ. The CDR3 region is CASSLEQTRIYGYTF. The whole variable domain, filled in from reference TRBV5-1 and TRBJ1-2, reads KAGVTQTPRYLIKTRGQQVTLSCSPISGHRSVSWYQQTPGQGLQFLFEYFSETQRNKGNFPGRFSGRQFSNSRSEMNVSTLELGDSALYLCASSLEQTRIYGYTFGSGTRLTVV.

The chain is built from TRBV18 and TRBJ1-1. Looked up from germline, CDR1 is KGHSH and CDR2 is LQKENI. This CDR3 region has 15 residues. The CDR3 reads CASSPRVFGNTEAFF.

The CDR3 protein is CASIKGGGIRSYNEQFF. This sequence joins TRBV12-3 or TRBV12-4 and TRBJ2-1; TCRdb's assignment of TRBD2 cannot be checked, as there is no DNA. This CDR3 spans 17 amino acids.

The chain recombines TRBV14 with TRBJ1-1; the TCRdb call, TRBD1, lacks DNA for checking. This CDR3 comprises 14 residues. Germline V gene data show CDR1 as SGHDN and CDR2 as FVKESK. CDR3 sequence: CASSHPGQGTEAFF.

This chain joins TRBV5-1 and TRBJ1-5; TCRdb outputs TRBD1, but without DNA this stays unchecked. Germline CDR1 is SGHRS and CDR2 is YFSETQ. The CDR3 is made up of 14 amino acids. CDR3: CASSLAGVDQPQHF.

V gene TRBV20-1 combines with J gene TRBJ2-7; TCRdb designates TRBD1, a call that cannot be tested without DNA. CDR1 DFQATT and CDR2 SNEGSKA come from the germline V gene (reference sequence). The CDR3 contains 15 residues. The CDR3 sequence: CSARPGQGRTYEQYF.

The chain couples TRBV11-2 to TRBJ1-4. The CDR3 runs to 14 residues. Germline V gives CDR1 SGHAT, CDR2 FQNNGV. This CDR3 is CASSLGSWNEKLFF.

This chain connects TRBV20-1 to TRBJ2-3; the TCRdb call, TRBD2, lacks DNA for checking. This CDR3 has 16 residues. Germline V gene data show CDR1 as DFQATT and CDR2 as SNEGSKA (reference sequence). CDR3 loop: CSARIIAVASTDTQYF.

The chain links TRBV6-1 to TRBJ1-1; without DNA, the TCRdb call of TRBD1 cannot be checked. Germline-derived CDR1 and CDR2 are MNHNS and SASEGT. There are 14 residues in the CDR3. CDR3 protein: CASTPRQGDTEAFF.

V gene TRBV28 combines with J gene TRBJ1-5. CDR3 length: 13 amino acids. Germline CDR1 is MDHEN and CDR2 is SYDVKM. The CDR3 is CASSAVDNQPQHF.

The V gene is TRBV2, the J gene TRBJ2-7; as DNA is missing, the TRBD1 call by TCRdb cannot be tested. This CDR3 spans 16 amino acids. CDR1 is SNHLY and CDR2 is FYNNEI in the germline V gene. CDR3: CASRILTGQGPGEQYF.

The chain couples TRBV5-1 to TRBJ1-1; TCRdb returns TRBD1, unconfirmable since there is no DNA. From germline, CDR1 is SGHRS and CDR2 YFSETQ. This CDR3 has 17 residues. The CDR3 region is CASSFSSGGRISPEAFF.

This chain joins TRBV12-3 or TRBV12-4 and TRBJ1-2; no DNA is available, so the TRBD1 call from TCRdb remains unchecked. The CDR3 covers 14 residues. CDR3 sequence: CASSSGGRGYGYTF.

This sequence joins TRBV6-2 or TRBV6-3 and TRBJ2-4; TCRdb picks TRBD2, but there is no DNA to check that call. The CDR3 totals 11 residues. CDR1 is MNHEY, CDR2 SVGEGT, per germline. The CDR3 protein is CASMRGAPQYF.